The 20 T cell receptor beta chains listed next were all sequenced from one sample in a study of a mutant IDH1 vaccine in newly diagnosed glioma. Time point specified: week 35, safety follow-up. Vaccination used 300 ug of mutant IDH1 20-mer peptide per dose, with topical imiquimod. These receptors have no identified antigens. TCRdb's table, derived via immunoSEQ multiplex PCR, lists solely in-frame clones and lacks some. The repertoire includes about 69,000 clones, approximately 86% of them detected once, and roughly 2% sits in the top ten. The input for sequencing was PBMCs, taken from a glioma patient whose treatment included an IDH1 peptide vaccine. The receptors here all came from a man aged 30-40 years with glioma.

J is TRBJ1-6 and V is TRBV18; TRBD1 matches at 7 bases. Trimming cost V 4 bases and J 13 bases; bases outside gene matches: 4. The CDR3 length is 12 residues. The germline V gene has CDR1 KGHSH and CDR2 LQKENI. CDR3 sequence: CASSLYRGPLHF. The CDR3 DNA sequence: TGTGCCAGCTCACTTTACAGGGGCCCCCTCCACTTT.

This clone has only a few counts. The chain is built from TRBV7-9 and TRBJ1-2; no clear D. CDR3 size: 15 residues. The germline V gene has CDR1 SEHNR and CDR2 FQNEAQ (reference sequence). Trimming removed 1 base from V and 4 bases from J, with 13 bases in between. For the CDR3, the DNA is TGTGCCAGCAGCTTAGGTCAGACTAATACCTATGGCTACACCTTC. Amino acid sequence: CASSLGQTNTYGYTF.

The chain has TRBV30 and TRBJ2-5; the D gene is possibly TRBD1 (5 bases). CDR3 length: 14 amino acids. V was shortened by 5 bases and J by 1 base, with 14 bases between the two germline ends. Germline assignment: CDR1 GTSNPN and CDR2 SVGIG (reference sequence). The CDR3 loop is CAWGAGLAQETQYF. In nucleotides, the CDR3 is TGTGCCTGGGGGGCAGGGCTTGCCCAAGAGACCCAGTACTTC. Filled out from reference TRBV30 and TRBJ2-5, the complete variable domain reads SQTIHQWPATLVQPVGSPLSLECTVEGTSNPNLYWYRQAAGRGLQLLFYSVGIGQISSEVPQNLSASRPQDRQFILSSKKLLLSDSGFYLCAWGAGLAQETQYFGPGTRLLVL.

This clone came up once. The chain is built from TRBV5-1 and TRBJ2-7; maybe TRBD1 (6 bases). The CDR3 consists of 13 residues. V was cut by 0 bases and J by 6 bases, with 10 bases left in between. Germline-derived CDR1 and CDR2 are SGHRS and YFSETQ. The CDR3 region is CASSLGGRGEQYF. CDR3 nucleotide sequence: TGCGCCAGCAGCTTGGGGGGCAGGGGCGAGCAGTACTTC.

The gene calls are TRBV4-1 and TRBJ2-7; 8 bases line up with TRBD1. The V and J ends lost 4 bases and 1 base, in that order; junction bases with no gene match: 3. Germline V gene lookup returns CDR1 MGHRA and CDR2 YSYEKL. This CDR3 is 14 amino acids long. CDR3 in amino acids: CASSRDRGSYEQYF. The DNA of the CDR3 is TGCGCCAGCAGCCGAGACAGGGGTTCCTACGAGCAGTACTTC.

The chain joins TRBV9 to TRBJ2-1, with 11 nucleotides matching TRBD2. CDR3 length: 15 amino acids. Germline values: CDR1 SGDLS, CDR2 YYNGEE. The junction had 3 bases not matched to a gene; V was cut back by 3 bases and J by 4 bases. CDR3 protein: CASSGRTSGYNEQFF. CDR3 bases: TGTGCCAGCAGCGGACGGACTAGCGGGTACAATGAGCAGTTCTTC.

The chain recombines TRBV6-1 with TRBJ1-1; no definite D call. The length of the CDR3 is 12 residues. V was cut by 2 bases and J by 3 bases, with 4 bases left in between. Germline CDR1 reads MNHNS; CDR2 reads SASEGT. DNA of the CDR3: TGTGCCAGCAGTGAACGTCACACTGAAGCTTTCTTT. It translates to CASSERHTEAFF.

This clone came up once. This chain links TRBV28 with TRBJ1-4, with D tentatively TRBD1 (6 bases). This CDR3 has 15 residues. Between the trimmed V and J ends, which lost 7 bases and 3 bases, there was a span of 15 bases. The V gene's germline CDR1 is MDHEN and CDR2 SYDVKM. Written as DNA, the CDR3 is TGTGCCAGCAATCCAACAGGGAGGGCTAATGAAAAACTGTTTTTT. Its protein is CASNPTGRANEKLFF.

This chain connects TRBV6-5 to TRBJ1-5; the D gene is possibly TRBD1 (5 bases). The V gene's germline CDR1 is MNHEY and CDR2 SVGAGI. The CDR3 has 14 amino acids. V dropped 5 bases and J dropped 5 bases, with 13 bases sitting between them. The CDR3 region has the DNA TGTGCCAGCAGTGAGACAGTAACGCATCAGCCCCAGCATTTT. Amino acids: CASSETVTHQPQHF.

V is TRBV5-5 and J is TRBJ1-6; TRBD1 aligns across 8 bases. The germline CDR1 and CDR2 sequences are SGHKS and YYEKEE (reference sequence). The CDR3 runs to 15 residues. V was clipped by 5 bases and J by 6 bases; unmatched bases: 7. In nucleotides, the CDR3 is TGTGCCAGCAGAGATTACAGGGGGACTAATTCACCCCTCCACTTT. Protein product: CASRDYRGTNSPLHF.

This clone was counted a single time. The chain joins TRBV4-2 to TRBJ1-2; D gene ambiguous. Germline CDR1 LGHNA, CDR2 YNFKEQ. The V and J ends lost 4 bases and 6 bases respectively, with 12 bases between them. The CDR3 consists of 13 residues. CDR3 in amino acids: CASSPPGRDGYTF. The CDR3 DNA reads TGTGCCAGCAGCCCTCCTGGACGGGATGGCTACACCTTC.

This clone was recorded once. This chain connects TRBV28 to TRBJ1-5; D is undetermined. This CDR3 spans 15 amino acids. Trimming removed 1 base from V and 4 bases from J, with 11 bases in between. Per germline, CDR1 MDHEN and CDR2 SYDVKM. The CDR3 loop reads CASSLFPSTNQPQHF. Written as DNA, the CDR3 is TGTGCCAGCAGTTTATTTCCCAGTACAAATCAGCCCCAGCATTTT.

This chain joins TRBV27 and TRBJ2-3; D remains ambiguous. This CDR3 is built from 14 residues. Germline V gene data show CDR1 as MNHEY and CDR2 as SMNVEV (reference sequence). V lost 4 bases and J lost 1, with 9 bases in between. CDR3 loop: CASSYRQGTDTQYF. The CDR3 coding sequence is TGTGCCAGCAGTTATAGGCAGGGCACAGATACGCAGTATTTT.

The V and J genes are TRBV21-1 and TRBJ1-5. TRBV21-1 is a recognized pseudogene. The CDR3 is 15 residues long. Here the CDR3 DNA reads TGTGCCAGCAGCAAAGCTATACGGGGCGCGCAGCCCCAGCATTTT. Translated, it gives CASSKAIRGAQPQHF.

This clone showed up just once. The genes are TRBV4-1 and TRBJ1-3; 8 bases fit TRBD1. With V trimmed by 3 bases and J by 0 bases, 13 bases remained unmatched. Germline values: CDR1 MGHRA, CDR2 YSYEKL. This CDR3 has 19 residues. The CDR3 DNA sequence: TGCGCCAGCAGCCAGGGGGGACAGGATCGATTGAACTCTGGAAACACCATATATTTT. This encodes CASSQGGQDRLNSGNTIYF.

The J gene is TRBJ2-1, the V gene TRBV2; 14 nucleotides line up with TRBD2. V shed 7 bases, J shed 7 bases, and the junction held 12 bases outside the gene matches. Germline V gene sequence: CDR1 SNHLY, CDR2 FYNNEI. This CDR3 region has 17 residues. The CDR3 DNA sequence: TGTGCCAGCAAGACTACCCGGCGGACTAGCGGGGGGAATGAGCAGTTCTTC. Translated: CASKTTRRTSGGNEQFF. Based on the CDR3 plus reference TRBV2 and TRBJ2-1, the full variable domain is EPEVTQTPSHQVTQMGQEVILRCVPISNHLYFYWYRQILGQKVEFLVSFYNNEISEKSEIFDDQFSVERPDGSNFTLKIRSTKLEDSAMYFCASKTTRRTSGGNEQFFGPGTRLTVL.

The chain employs TRBV7-8 and TRBJ1-1, with 8 bases matching TRBD1. The CDR3 totals 17 residues. Germline values: CDR1 SGHVS, CDR2 FQNEAQ. Unmatched junction bases numbered 12, after V lost 5 bases and J lost 1 base. The CDR3 DNA reads as TGTGCCAGCAGCGCCACGACAGGGGTTGTTAAGAACACTGAAGCTTTCTTT. Its protein product is CASSATTGVVKNTEAFF.

This clone was counted between two and nine times. V usage is TRBV6-6 and J usage is TRBJ2-7; no clear D gene. The CDR3 is 11 residues long. V shed 2 bases and J shed 7 bases, with 6 bases lying between them. CDR1 and CDR2 (germline): MNHNY, SVGAGI (reference sequence). The CDR3 sequence is CASSYLEEQYF. The CDR3 DNA follows: TGTGCCAGCAGTTACCTAGAGGAGCAGTACTTC.

The chain couples TRBV4-2 to TRBJ2-3; TRBD2 agrees at 10 bases. The germline gives CDR1 LGHNA, CDR2 YNFKEQ. The CDR3 length is 18 residues. V trimming: 0 bases; J trimming: 5 bases; junction bases outside the gene matches: 11. The CDR3 coding sequence is TGTGCCAGCAGCCAAGAAACGGCGAGCGGGGGGGCGCAAGATACGCAGTATTTT. Protein sequence: CASSQETASGGAQDTQYF.

The CDR3 reads CASRVSGGANVLTF. The CDR3 DNA sequence: TGTGCCAGCAGAGTCTCGGGAGGGGCCAACGTCCTGACTTTC. The rearrangement uses TRBV6-1 and TRBJ2-6; tentatively, D is TRBD2 (5 bases). Trimming stripped 6 bases from V and 4 bases from J, with 10 bases between. CDR3 length: 14 amino acids. Germline V gene data show CDR1 as MNHNS and CDR2 as SASEGT.